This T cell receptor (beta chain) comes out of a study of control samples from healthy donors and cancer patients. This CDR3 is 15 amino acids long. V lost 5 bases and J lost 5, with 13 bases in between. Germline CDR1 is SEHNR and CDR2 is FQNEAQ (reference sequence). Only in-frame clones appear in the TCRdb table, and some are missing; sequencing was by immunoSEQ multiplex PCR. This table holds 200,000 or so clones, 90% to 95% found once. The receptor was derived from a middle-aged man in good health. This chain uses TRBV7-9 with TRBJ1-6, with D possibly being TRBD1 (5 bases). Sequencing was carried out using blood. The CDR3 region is CASSPTGRNNSPLHF. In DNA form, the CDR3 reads TGTGCCAGCAGCCCTACGGGACGTAATAATTCACCCCTCCACTTT.